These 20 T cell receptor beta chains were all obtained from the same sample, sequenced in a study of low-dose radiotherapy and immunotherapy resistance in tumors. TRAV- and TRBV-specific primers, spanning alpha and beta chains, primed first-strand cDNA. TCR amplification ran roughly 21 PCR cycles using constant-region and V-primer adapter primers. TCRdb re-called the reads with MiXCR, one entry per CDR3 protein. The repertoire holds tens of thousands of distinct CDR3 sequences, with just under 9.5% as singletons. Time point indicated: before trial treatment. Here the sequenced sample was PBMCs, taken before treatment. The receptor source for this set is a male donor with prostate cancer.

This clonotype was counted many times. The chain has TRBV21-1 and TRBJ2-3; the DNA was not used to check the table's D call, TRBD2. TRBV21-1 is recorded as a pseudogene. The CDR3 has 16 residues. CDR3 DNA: TGTGCCAGCAGCAAAAGACGGGAGGGCCGGACAGATACGCAGTATTTT. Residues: CASSKRREGRTDTQYF.

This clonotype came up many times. The CDR3 nucleotides are TGTGCCAGCAGCCAAGTAGGGACGGCGAACACCGGGGAGCTGTTTTTT. Translation gives CASSQVGTANTGELFF. The chain employs TRBV14 and TRBJ2-2; either TRBD1 or TRBD2 may fit D (5 bases each). Germline V gene sequence: CDR1 SGHDN, CDR2 FVKESK. CDR3 length equals 16 residues. V shed 1 base and J shed 0 bases, with 9 bases lying between them.

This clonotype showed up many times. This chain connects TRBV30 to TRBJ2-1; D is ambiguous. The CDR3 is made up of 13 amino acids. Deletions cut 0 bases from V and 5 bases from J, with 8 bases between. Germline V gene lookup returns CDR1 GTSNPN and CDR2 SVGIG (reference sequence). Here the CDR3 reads CAWSVGVHNEQFF. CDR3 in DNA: TGTGCCTGGAGTGTTGGAGTTCACAATGAGCAGTTCTTC.

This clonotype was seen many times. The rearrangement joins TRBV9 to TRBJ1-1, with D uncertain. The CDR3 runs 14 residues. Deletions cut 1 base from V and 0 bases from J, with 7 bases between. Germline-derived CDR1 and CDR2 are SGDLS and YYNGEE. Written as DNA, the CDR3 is TGTGCCAGCAGCGTAACTCCAGTGAACACTGAAGCTTTCTTT. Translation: CASSVTPVNTEAFF.

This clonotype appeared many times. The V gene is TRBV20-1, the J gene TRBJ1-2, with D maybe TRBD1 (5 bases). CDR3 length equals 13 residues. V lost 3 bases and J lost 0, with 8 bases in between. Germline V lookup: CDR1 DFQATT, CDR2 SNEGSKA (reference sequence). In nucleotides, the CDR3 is TGCAGTGCTAGTGCGGGGGCTAACTATGGCTACACCTTC. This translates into CSASAGANYGYTF.

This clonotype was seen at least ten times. The CDR3 region has the DNA TGCAGCGTTGATCGTCAGGCGAACACTGAAGCTTTCTTT. It specifies CSVDRQANTEAFF. V gene TRBV29-1 combines with J gene TRBJ1-1; no clear D. Germline V CDR1 and CDR2: SQVTM, ANQGSEA. Between the trimmed V and J ends, which lost 3 bases and 1 base, there was a span of 9 bases. The CDR3 loop spans 13 amino acids. The full variable domain, in which reference TRBV29-1 and TRBJ1-1 provide the parts outside the CDR3, is SAVISQKPSRDICQRGTSLTIQCQVDSQVTMMFWYRQQPGQSLTLIATANQGSEATYESGFVIDKFPISRPNLTFSTLTVSNMSPEDSSIYLCSVDRQANTEAFFGQGTRLTVV.

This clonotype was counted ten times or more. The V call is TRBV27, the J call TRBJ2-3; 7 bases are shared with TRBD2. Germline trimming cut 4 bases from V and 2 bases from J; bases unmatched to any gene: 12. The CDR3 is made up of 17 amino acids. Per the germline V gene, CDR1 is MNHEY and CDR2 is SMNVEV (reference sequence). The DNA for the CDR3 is TGTGCCAGCAGTTCTCCGTGGACTAGGGGCGCCACAGATACGCAGTATTTT. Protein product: CASSSPWTRGATDTQYF.

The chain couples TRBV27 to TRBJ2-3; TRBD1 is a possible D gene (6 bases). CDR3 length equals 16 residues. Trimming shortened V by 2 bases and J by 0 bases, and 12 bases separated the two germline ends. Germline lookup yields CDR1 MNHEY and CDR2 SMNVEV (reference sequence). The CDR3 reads CASSLTSQGSTDTQYF. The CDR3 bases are TGTGCCAGCAGTTTAACATCACAGGGTAGCACAGATACGCAGTATTTT.

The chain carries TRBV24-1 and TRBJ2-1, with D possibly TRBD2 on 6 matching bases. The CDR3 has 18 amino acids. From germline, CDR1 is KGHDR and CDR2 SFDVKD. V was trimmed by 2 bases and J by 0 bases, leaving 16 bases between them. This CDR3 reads CATSDSEFSSGSYNEQFF. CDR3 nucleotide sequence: TGTGCCACCAGTGATTCCGAATTCAGTAGCGGCTCCTACAATGAGCAGTTCTTC.

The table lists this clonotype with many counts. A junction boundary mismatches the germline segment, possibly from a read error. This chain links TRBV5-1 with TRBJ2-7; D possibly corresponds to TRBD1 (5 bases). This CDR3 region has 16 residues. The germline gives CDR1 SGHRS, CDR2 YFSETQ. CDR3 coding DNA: TGCGCCAGCACCTTGGGGCTAACCACCTCCTCCTACGAGCAGTACTTC. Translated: CASTLGLTTSSYEQYF.

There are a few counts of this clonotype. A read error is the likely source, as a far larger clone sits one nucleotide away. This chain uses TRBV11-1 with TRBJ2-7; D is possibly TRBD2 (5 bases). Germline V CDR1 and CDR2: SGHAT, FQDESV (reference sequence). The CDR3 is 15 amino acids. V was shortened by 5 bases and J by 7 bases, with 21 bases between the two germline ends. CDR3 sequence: CASSPPGSSYNEQYF. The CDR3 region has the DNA TGTGCCAGCAGCCCCCCGGGGAGCTCCTACAATGAGCAGTACTTC.

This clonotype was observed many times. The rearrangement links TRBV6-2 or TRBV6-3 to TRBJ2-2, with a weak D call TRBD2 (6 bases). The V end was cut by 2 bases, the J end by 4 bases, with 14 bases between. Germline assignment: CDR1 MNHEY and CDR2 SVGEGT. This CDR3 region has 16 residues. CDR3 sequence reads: CASSYPNGRGTGELFF. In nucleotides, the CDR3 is TGTGCCAGCAGTTACCCCAACGGGAGAGGCACCGGGGAGCTGTTTTTT.

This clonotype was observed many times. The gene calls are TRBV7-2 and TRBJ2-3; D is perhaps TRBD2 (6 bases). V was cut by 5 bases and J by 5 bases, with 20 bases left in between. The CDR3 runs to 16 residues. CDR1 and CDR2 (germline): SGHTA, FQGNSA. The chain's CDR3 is CASSPTGARVGDTQYF. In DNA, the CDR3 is TGTGCCAGCAGCCCTACGGGAGCGAGGGTCGGAGATACGCAGTATTTT.

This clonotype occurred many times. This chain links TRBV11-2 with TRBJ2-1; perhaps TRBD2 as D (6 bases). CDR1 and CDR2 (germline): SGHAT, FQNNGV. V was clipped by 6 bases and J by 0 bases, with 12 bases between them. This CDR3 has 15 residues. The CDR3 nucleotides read TGTGCCAGCAGGCGGGACGGAAGCTCCTACAATGAGCAGTTCTTC. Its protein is CASRRDGSSYNEQFF.

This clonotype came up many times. The CDR3 loop is CASSPRYGGQQSYYGYTF. The CDR3 DNA follows: TGTGCCAGCAGCCCACGTTACGGGGGACAGCAATCATACTATGGCTACACCTTC. V and J are TRBV7-8 and TRBJ1-2, with TRBD1 matching 7 bases. After removal of 5 bases from V and 3 bases from J, the junction contained 18 bases not matched to a gene. The germline V gene encodes CDR1 SGHVS and CDR2 FQNEAQ. The CDR3 is 18 residues long.

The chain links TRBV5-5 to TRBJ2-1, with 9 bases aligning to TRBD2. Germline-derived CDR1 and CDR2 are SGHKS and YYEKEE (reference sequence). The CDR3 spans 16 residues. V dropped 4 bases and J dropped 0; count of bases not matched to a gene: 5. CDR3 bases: TGTGCCAGCAGCGCGACTAGCGGTGTCTCCTACAATGAGCAGTTCTTC. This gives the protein CASSATSGVSYNEQFF.

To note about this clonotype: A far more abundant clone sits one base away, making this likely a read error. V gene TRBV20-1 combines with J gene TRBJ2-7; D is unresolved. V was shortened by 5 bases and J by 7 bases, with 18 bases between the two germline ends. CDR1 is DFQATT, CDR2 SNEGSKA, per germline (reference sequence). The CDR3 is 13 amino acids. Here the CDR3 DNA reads TGCAGTGCTCCAGCTTTGATTCACAATGAGCAGTACTTC. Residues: CSAPALIHNEQYF.

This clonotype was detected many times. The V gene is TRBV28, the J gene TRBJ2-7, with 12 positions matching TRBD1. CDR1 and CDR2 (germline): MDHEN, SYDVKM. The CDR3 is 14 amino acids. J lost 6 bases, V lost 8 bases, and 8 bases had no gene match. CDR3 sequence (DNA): TGTGCCAGCCTTCCGGGACAGGGGGCTAGCGAGCAGTACTTC. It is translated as CASLPGQGASEQYF.

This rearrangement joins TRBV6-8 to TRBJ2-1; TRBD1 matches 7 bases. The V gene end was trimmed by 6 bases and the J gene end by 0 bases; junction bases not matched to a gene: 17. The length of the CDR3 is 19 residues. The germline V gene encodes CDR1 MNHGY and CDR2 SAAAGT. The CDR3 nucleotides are TGTGCCAGCAGAGGGCCGGGACAGACGCTTCAGAGCTCCTACAATGAGCAGTTCTTC. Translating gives CASRGPGQTLQSSYNEQFF.

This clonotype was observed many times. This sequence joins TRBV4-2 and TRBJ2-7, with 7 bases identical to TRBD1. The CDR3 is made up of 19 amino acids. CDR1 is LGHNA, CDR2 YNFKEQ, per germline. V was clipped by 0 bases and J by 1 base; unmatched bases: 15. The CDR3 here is CASSQDGLGTASDSYEQYF. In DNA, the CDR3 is TGTGCCAGCAGCCAAGATGGGTTGGGGACAGCGAGCGATTCCTACGAGCAGTACTTC.